These 10 T cell receptor beta chains came from one sample sequenced in a study of shared clonotypes between healthy human individuals. Profiling relied on immunoSEQ multiplex PCR, and the TCRdb table lists in-frame clones only, not all of them. In the table there are nearly 500,000 clones, less than 80% of which are singletons. The source material was PBMCs. The receptors were sampled from a middle-aged woman in good health. Some clones in this sample may be carry-over from other donors' samples.

The J gene is TRBJ1-2, the V gene TRBV5-1, with D unresolved. The germline CDR1 and CDR2 sequences are SGHRS and YFSETQ. The CDR3 totals 13 residues. V was pared by 2 bases and J by 5 bases, with 10 bases between. The DNA of the CDR3 is TGCGCCAGCAGCTTAGTTCAGAATTATGGCTACACCTTC. Protein sequence: CASSLVQNYGYTF.

With regard to this clone: Germline is not matched at one junction end, which may reflect a read error. This chain uses TRBV6-1 with TRBJ1-2, with 7 positions matching TRBD1. The CDR3 length is 15 residues. Germline CDR1 is MNHNS and CDR2 is SASEGT. The chain's CDR3 is CASRTPGQRNYGYTF. DNA of the CDR3: TGTGCAAGCAGAACCCCGGGACAGAGAAACTATGGCTACACCTTC.

The sample holds many counts of this clone. Other DNA sequences of this sample code for an identical CDR3. J is TRBJ1-3 and V is TRBV7-9; unclear D gene. V was clipped by 7 bases and J by 6 bases, with 10 bases between them. CDR3 length equals 12 residues. Germline assignment: CDR1 SEHNR and CDR2 FQNEAQ (reference sequence). The CDR3 spells CASNSVVNTIYF. The CDR3, as DNA: TGTGCCAGCAACTCAGTAGTAAACACCATATATTTT.

This clone has a handful of counts. J is TRBJ2-1 and V is TRBV7-2, with 11 bases fitting TRBD2. V dropped 2 bases and J dropped 5; count of bases not matched to a gene: 5. The CDR3 runs to 16 residues. The germline CDR1 and CDR2 sequences are SGHTA and FQGNSA. The CDR3 sequence: CASSLFSGLADNEQFF. The CDR3 region has the DNA TGTGCCAGCAGCTTATTCTCGGGACTAGCGGACAATGAGCAGTTCTTC.

CDR3 bases: TGTGCCAGCAGCCAATTGGCCCCTCAGCCGGGACAGGTCTCCTACGAGCAGTACTTC. Translation: CASSQLAPQPGQVSYEQYF. The chain has TRBV16 and TRBJ2-7; TRBD1 agrees at 8 bases. Germline CDR1 is KGHSY and CDR2 is FQNENV. The CDR3 sequence is 19 residues long. V shed 1 base and J 0 bases; nucleotides not matched to a gene: 14.

The chain employs TRBV28 and TRBJ1-2; D ambiguous. This CDR3 is built from 12 residues. CDR1 is MDHEN and CDR2 is SYDVKM in the germline V gene. The V end was cut by 6 bases, the J end by 7 bases, with 12 bases between. CDR3 in amino acids: CASRQASGGYTF. The CDR3 nucleotides read TGTGCCAGCAGGCAGGCCTCTGGTGGCTACACCTTC.

The rearrangement uses TRBV9 and TRBJ2-1; weak D call: TRBD2 (7 bases). CDR1 is SGDLS, CDR2 YYNGEE, per germline. The CDR3 covers 17 residues. The germline V and J ends were trimmed by 0 bases and 0 bases, with 13 bases remaining between them. CDR3 bases: TGTGCCAGCAGCGTAGGGGGGGGCCCCTTCTCCTACAATGAGCAGTTCTTC. Protein product: CASSVGGGPFSYNEQFF.

This chain connects TRBV10-2 to TRBJ2-7, with D possibly matching TRBD2 (5 bases). Germline lookup yields CDR1 WSHSY and CDR2 SAAADI. V was cut by 2 bases and J by 10 bases, with 12 bases left in between. The CDR3 length is 12 residues. The CDR3 region is CASSEKLGSQYF. DNA for the CDR3: TGCGCCAGCAGTGAGAAACTAGGGAGCCAGTACTTC.

This clone has only a few counts. The chain carries TRBV15 and TRBJ2-5, with no clear D. Germline CDR1 and CDR2: LNHNV and YYDKDF (reference sequence). The V gene lost 3 bases and the J gene lost 1 base, with 6 bases spanning the gap. The CDR3 is 13 amino acids. The CDR3 sequence is CATSRRLQETQYF. In DNA, the CDR3 is TGTGCCACCAGCAGGAGGCTCCAAGAGACCCAGTACTTC. Together with reference TRBV15 and TRBJ2-5, the CDR3 gives the full variable domain: DAMVIQNPRYQVTQFGKPVTLSCSQTLNHNVMYWYQQKSSQAPKLLFHYYDKDFNNEADTPDNFQSRRPNTSFCFLDIRSPGLGDTAMYLCATSRRLQETQYFGPGTRLLVL.

The chain recombines TRBV28 with TRBJ1-4; D remains ambiguous. CDR1 is MDHEN, CDR2 SYDVKM, per germline. V lost 7 bases and J lost 0, with 6 bases in between. The CDR3 contains 13 residues. This CDR3 is CASTAATNEKLFF. The DNA for the CDR3 is TGTGCCAGCACGGCTGCAACTAATGAAAAACTGTTTTTT. The full variable domain, rest sourced from reference TRBV28 and TRBJ1-4, is DVKVTQSSRYLVKRTGEKVFLECVQDMDHENMFWYRQDPGLGLRLIYFSYDVKMKEKGDIPEGYSVSREKKERFSLILESASTNQTSMYLCASTAATNEKLFFGSGTQLSVL.